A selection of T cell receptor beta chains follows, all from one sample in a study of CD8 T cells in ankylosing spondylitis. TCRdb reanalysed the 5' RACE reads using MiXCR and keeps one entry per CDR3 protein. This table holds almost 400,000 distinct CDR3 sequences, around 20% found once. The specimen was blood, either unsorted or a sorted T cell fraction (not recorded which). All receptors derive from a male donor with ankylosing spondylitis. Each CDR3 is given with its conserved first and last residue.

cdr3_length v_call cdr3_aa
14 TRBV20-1 CSARGRQGDYGYTF
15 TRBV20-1 CSARDQGAGYSPLHF
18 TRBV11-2 CASSYRRLAGGPGDEQFF
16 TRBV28 CASSHLGQGGYGSQHF
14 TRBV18 CASSDSGRQETQYF
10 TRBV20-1 CSARVSEQFF
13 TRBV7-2 CASSPLRDYEQYF
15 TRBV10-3 CAISERGPLTDTQYF
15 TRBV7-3 CASSLDRVDTGELFF
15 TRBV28 CASRPPGLGYNEQFF
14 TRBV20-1 CSANTGLPGHEQFF
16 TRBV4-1 CASSQGIAGVGETQYF
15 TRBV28 CASRYGQPLTYEQYF
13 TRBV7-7 CASSLGVSNEQFF
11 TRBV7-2 CASSLFTEAFF
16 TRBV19 CASKPPERASSNEQFF
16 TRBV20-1 CSATGGFPSSYNEQFF
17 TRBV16 CASSQFSDIYSNQPQHF
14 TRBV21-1 CASTPGQGLYEQYF
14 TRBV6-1 CASRGRRGNTEAFF
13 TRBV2 CASTPREIRPQHF
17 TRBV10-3 CAISEAGTSGRTDTQYF
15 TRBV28 CASRIGGGANYEQYF
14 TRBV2 CASRTASRGPEAFF
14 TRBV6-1 CASRTLAVSYEQYF
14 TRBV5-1 CASSLLLDQETQYF
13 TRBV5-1 CASRRTENEKLFF
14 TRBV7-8 CASSLVAGNTEAFF
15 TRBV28 CASTRRVQISETQYF
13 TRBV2 CASGNRESETQYF
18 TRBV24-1 CATSDVGSGDRFTDTQYF
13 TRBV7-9 CASSLPRNTEAFF
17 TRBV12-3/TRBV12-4 CASRFQRLAGRTGELFF
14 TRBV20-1 CSARVPASNQPQHF
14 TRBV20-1 CSAIPGQGYNEQFF
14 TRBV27 CASSPWAGTDTQYF
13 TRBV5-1 CASSLALQNEQFF
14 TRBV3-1 CASSLGTGADGYTF
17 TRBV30 CAWIRPRPGQVAYEQYF
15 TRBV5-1 CASSLRQGRLFGYTF
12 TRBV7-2 CASSPVTGELFF
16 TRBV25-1 CASSEAGTLSYNEQFF
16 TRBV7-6 CASSAAGTPNYNEQFF
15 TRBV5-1 CASSLEWTGFDEQYF